This TCR beta chain was recorded in a study of tumor and adjacent non-tumor tissue in lung cancer. The template was RNA from unsorted bulk tissue. Overall study results and limits: TCR diversity was significantly greater in tumor than normal lung tissue.

Three rounds of nested PCR, following a modified ARM-PCR protocol, produced the TCRbeta library. TCRdb reprocessed the multiplex PCR reads with MiXCR, giving one entry per CDR3 protein. Of more than 85,000 distinct CDR3 sequences listed, 84% are singletons. Germline V CDR1 and CDR2: SGHRS, YFSETQ. The CDR3 runs 15 residues. Trimming took off 4 bases at V and 1 base at J, with 14 bases between the two ends. About this clonotype: Its antigen is not identified.

J is TRBJ2-5 and V is TRBV5-1, with D maybe TRBD1 (5 bases). This TCR came from a man aged 65 to 79 with non-small cell lung cancer. Sequencing input: lung tumor tissue. Here the CDR3 reads CASSPDMVSQETQYF. The CDR3, as DNA: TGCGCCAGCAGCCCGGACATGGTGAGCCAAGAGACCCAGTACTTC.